The 20 T cell receptor beta chains listed next were all sequenced from one sample in a study of shared clonotypes between healthy human individuals. The method was immunoSEQ multiplex PCR; TCRdb's version includes in-frame clones alone and lacks a portion of them. Seen here are about 730,000 clones, just under 75% observed once, and the top ten hold approximately 1.8%. Sequenced input: memory CD4+ T cells sorted from blood. The subset: CD45RA-negative fraction. These receptors were taken from a woman aged 30 to 39 in good health.

On this clone itself: The sample carries other DNA sequences with the same CDR3. The genes are TRBV18 and TRBJ1-1; D perhaps matches TRBD1 (6 bases). Trimming removed 3 bases from V and 3 bases from J, with 8 bases in between. The CDR3 is 13 residues long. CDR1 is KGHSH and CDR2 is LQKENI in the germline V gene. The CDR3 is CASSPGQDTEAFF. As DNA, the CDR3 is TGTGCCAGCTCACCGGGACAAGACACTGAAGCTTTCTTT.

Points on this clone: This sample also contains other DNA sequences that code for the same CDR3. V and J are TRBV9 and TRBJ1-2; a possible D gene is TRBD1 (6 bases). The germline V gene has CDR1 SGDLS and CDR2 YYNGEE. V was trimmed by 0 bases and J by 3 bases, leaving 9 bases between them. The CDR3 is made up of 14 amino acids. CDR3 nucleotides: TGTGCCAGCAGCGTAGGCAGGGGCGACTATGGCTACACCTTC. It yields the protein CASSVGRGDYGYTF.

The chain combines TRBV30 with TRBJ1-3; unclear D gene. The V end lost 2 bases, the J end lost 2 bases, and 10 bases lay between the germline ends. The germline V gene encodes CDR1 GTSNPN and CDR2 SVGIG (reference sequence). This CDR3 has 14 amino acids. CDR3 loop: CAWSMGAPGNTIYF. Here the CDR3 DNA reads TGTGCCTGGAGTATGGGAGCGCCTGGAAACACCATATATTTT. Complete variable domain (other parts from reference TRBV30 and TRBJ1-3): SQTIHQWPATLVQPVGSPLSLECTVEGTSNPNLYWYRQAAGRGLQLLFYSVGIGQISSEVPQNLSASRPQDRQFILSSKKLLLSDSGFYLCAWSMGAPGNTIYFGEGSWLTVV.

The rearrangement links TRBV29-1 to TRBJ2-7; 7 nucleotides align to TRBD2. Trimming cost V 5 bases and J 5 bases; bases outside gene matches: 9. The CDR3 consists of 13 residues. Germline lookup yields CDR1 SQVTM and CDR2 ANQGSEA. The CDR3: CSVRLAEHHEQYF. CDR3 in DNA: TGCAGCGTTCGGCTAGCGGAGCACCACGAGCAGTACTTC.

The chain is built from TRBV28 and TRBJ1-4; D is uncertain. Germline V gene lookup returns CDR1 MDHEN and CDR2 SYDVKM. V was pared by 6 bases and J by 8 bases, with 10 bases between. The CDR3 sequence is 12 residues long. This CDR3 is CASRPRREKLFF. In DNA, the CDR3 is TGTGCCAGCAGACCCCGGCGAGAAAAACTGTTTTTT.

The chain couples TRBV6-1 to TRBJ2-3; D remains unclear. V was clipped by 9 bases and J by 6 bases, with 10 bases between them. The CDR3 has 11 amino acids. Germline assignment: CDR1 MNHNS and CDR2 SASEGT. This chain's CDR3 is CASENGDTQYF. The CDR3 DNA reads TGTGCCAGTGAAAATGGGGATACGCAGTATTTT.

This chain joins TRBV6-6 and TRBJ2-7; D possibly uses TRBD1 or TRBD2 (6 bases each). The germline CDR1 and CDR2 sequences are MNHNY and SVGAGI (reference sequence). Trimming stripped 6 bases from V and 5 bases from J, with 14 bases between. The CDR3 length is 13 residues. This CDR3 reads CASRHLGGDEQYF. CDR3 bases: TGTGCCAGCAGGCATCTGGGGGGCGACGAGCAGTACTTC.

The gene calls are TRBV2 and TRBJ2-7; 7 nucleotides align to TRBD1. The junction had 8 bases not matched to a gene; V was cut back by 6 bases and J by 0 bases. CDR1 is SNHLY and CDR2 is FYNNEI in the germline V gene. The CDR3 extends over 15 amino acids. The CDR3 here is CASRKGQSGSYEQYF. CDR3 DNA sequence: TGTGCCAGCAGAAAGGGACAGTCCGGCTCCTACGAGCAGTACTTC.

The chain employs TRBV6-5 and TRBJ1-4, with D tentatively TRBD1 (5 bases). The V and J ends lost 0 bases and 3 bases respectively, with 11 bases between them. The CDR3 loop spans 16 amino acids. CDR1 and CDR2 from the germline V gene are MNHEY and SVGAGI. The CDR3 nucleotides are TGTGCCAGCAGTTACTCGCGGGGGACCCCTAATGAAAAACTGTTTTTT. It is translated as CASSYSRGTPNEKLFF.

The chain couples TRBV29-1 to TRBJ2-1, with D perhaps assigned TRBD1 or TRBD2 (6 bases each). Trimming removed 8 bases at V and 4 bases at J, with 18 bases between. There are 14 residues in the CDR3. Germline CDR1 reads SQVTM; CDR2 reads ANQGSEA. The CDR3 loop is CSTGGGDGYNEQFF. CDR3 bases: TGCAGCACCGGAGGGGGAGACGGTTACAATGAGCAGTTCTTC.

CDR3 amino acids: CASSPQESRTRGYTF. The CDR3 DNA reads TGTGCCAGCTCACCTCAGGAATCGAGGACTCGAGGCTACACCTTC. The chain is built from TRBV18 and TRBJ1-2; D gene uncertain. The CDR3 has 15 amino acids. With 3 bases removed from V and 8 bases from J, the gap between germline ends came to 19 bases. Germline V gene lookup returns CDR1 KGHSH and CDR2 LQKENI. The full variable domain, in which reference TRBV18 and TRBJ1-2 provide the parts outside the CDR3, is NAGVMQNPRHLVRRRGQEARLRCSPMKGHSHVYWYRQLPEEGLKFMVYLQKENIIDESGMPKERFSAEFPKEGPSILRIQQVVRGDSAAYFCASSPQESRTRGYTFGSGTRLTVV.

This clone occurred many times. The same CDR3 can be traced to other DNA sequences in this sample. The rearrangement joins TRBV28 to TRBJ1-3; TRBD1 matches 11 bases. The CDR3 runs 15 residues. The germline gives CDR1 MDHEN, CDR2 SYDVKM. The V gene end was trimmed by 4 bases and the J gene end by 3 bases; junction bases not matched to a gene: 2. The CDR3 loop is CASSSGQGDGNTIYF. DNA of the CDR3: TGTGCCAGCAGTTCGGGACAGGGGGATGGAAACACCATATATTTT.

This chain uses TRBV9 with TRBJ2-4; possible D gene TRBD1, 5 bases. The germline V and J ends were trimmed by 0 bases and 1 base, with 5 bases remaining between them. The CDR3 is made up of 14 amino acids. The germline V gene has CDR1 SGDLS and CDR2 YYNGEE. CDR3 residues: CASSVGGAKNIQYF. For the CDR3, the DNA is TGTGCCAGCAGCGTAGGGGGCGCCAAAAACATTCAGTACTTC.

The V gene is TRBV28, the J gene TRBJ2-7; perhaps D is TRBD1 or TRBD2 (5 bases each). V was trimmed by 7 bases and J by 2 bases, leaving 12 bases between them. The germline gives CDR1 MDHEN, CDR2 SYDVKM. The CDR3 covers 13 residues. CDR3 coding DNA: TGTGCCAGCACCAAGGGGACGGCCTACGAGCAGTACTTC. It specifies CASTKGTAYEQYF.

The chain is built from TRBV30 and TRBJ2-7; D not certain. V was cut by 0 bases and J by 6 bases, with 9 bases left in between. CDR1 is GTSNPN and CDR2 is SVGIG in the germline V gene (reference sequence). The CDR3 has 12 residues. The CDR3 nucleotides are TGTGCCTGGAGTGTATTGCGGATCGAGCAGTACTTC. As protein: CAWSVLRIEQYF.

This clone was seen repeatedly, ten times or more. This chain links TRBV4-1 with TRBJ1-4; D unresolved. CDR3 length: 14 amino acids. Germline V lookup: CDR1 MGHRA, CDR2 YSYEKL. Trimming removed 2 bases at V and 6 bases at J, with 10 bases between. As DNA, the CDR3 is TGCGCCAGCAGCCAACAGGATTCGTATGAAAAACTGTTTTTT. It is translated as CASSQQDSYEKLFF.

This chain links TRBV11-2 with TRBJ2-1; no clear D gene. The CDR3 length is 12 residues. Germline V gene sequence: CDR1 SGHAT, CDR2 FQNNGV. Trimming shortened V by 5 bases and J by 7 bases, and 9 bases separated the two germline ends. The CDR3 DNA sequence: TGTGCCAGCAGCCAAAACGGGAATGAGCAGTTCTTC. Amino acid sequence: CASSQNGNEQFF.

This clone was recorded at least ten times. J is TRBJ1-1 and V is TRBV29-1, with TRBD1 identical over 7 bases. The CDR3 extends over 15 amino acids. Germline loops: CDR1 SQVTM, CDR2 ANQGSEA. The trim removed 3 bases at V and 0 bases at J, leaving 7 bases unmatched. CDR3 DNA sequence: TGCAGCGTTGATGAAAAGGGGGCCATGAACACTGAAGCTTTCTTT. Residues: CSVDEKGAMNTEAFF.

The chain employs TRBV19 and TRBJ2-1; the D is unclear. The CDR3 length is 17 residues. Germline CDR1 reads LNHDA; CDR2 reads SQIVND (reference sequence). V was cut by 0 bases and J by 6 bases, with 18 bases left in between. The DNA of the CDR3 is TGTGCCAGTAGTATAGATCAAACCGGTCGGCCAGGCAATGAGCAGTTCTTC. This gives the protein CASSIDQTGRPGNEQFF.

The chain joins TRBV5-4 to TRBJ1-2, with TRBD1 as a possible D gene (6 bases). V was trimmed by 0 bases and J by 2 bases, leaving 8 bases between them. From germline, CDR1 is SGHNT and CDR2 YYREEE (reference sequence). The CDR3 loop spans 14 amino acids. The DNA of the CDR3 is TGTGCCAGCAGCTTGGTAGGACAGAACTATGGCTACACCTTC. Translated: CASSLVGQNYGYTF.